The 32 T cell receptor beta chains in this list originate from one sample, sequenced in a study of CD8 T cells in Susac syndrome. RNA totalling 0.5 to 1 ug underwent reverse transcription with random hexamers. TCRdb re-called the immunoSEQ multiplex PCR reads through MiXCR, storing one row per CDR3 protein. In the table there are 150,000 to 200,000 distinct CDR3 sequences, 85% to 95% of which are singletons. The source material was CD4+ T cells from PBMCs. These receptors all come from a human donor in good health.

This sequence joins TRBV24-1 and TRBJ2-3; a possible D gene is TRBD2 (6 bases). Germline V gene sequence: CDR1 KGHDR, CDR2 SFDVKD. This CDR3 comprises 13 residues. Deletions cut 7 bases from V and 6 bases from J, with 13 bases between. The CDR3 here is CATSFPAGDTQYF. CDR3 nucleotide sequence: TGTGCCACCAGCTTCCCTGCGGGGGATACGCAGTATTTT.

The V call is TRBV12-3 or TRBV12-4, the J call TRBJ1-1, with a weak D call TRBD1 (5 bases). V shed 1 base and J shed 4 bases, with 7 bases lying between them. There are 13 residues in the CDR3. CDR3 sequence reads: CASSLGGATEAFF. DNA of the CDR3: TGTGCCAGCAGTTTAGGAGGGGCCACTGAAGCTTTCTTT.

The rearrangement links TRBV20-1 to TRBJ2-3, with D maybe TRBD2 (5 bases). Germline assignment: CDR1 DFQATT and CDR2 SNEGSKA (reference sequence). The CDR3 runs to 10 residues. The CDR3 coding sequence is TGCAGCCCGGGGACAGATACGCAGTATTTT. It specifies CSPGTDTQYF.

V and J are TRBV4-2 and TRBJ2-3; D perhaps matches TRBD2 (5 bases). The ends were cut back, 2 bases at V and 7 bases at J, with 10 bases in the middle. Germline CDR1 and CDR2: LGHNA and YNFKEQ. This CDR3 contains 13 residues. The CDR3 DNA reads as TGTGCCAGCAGCCAACCTCCGGGGTATACGCAGTATTTT. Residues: CASSQPPGYTQYF.

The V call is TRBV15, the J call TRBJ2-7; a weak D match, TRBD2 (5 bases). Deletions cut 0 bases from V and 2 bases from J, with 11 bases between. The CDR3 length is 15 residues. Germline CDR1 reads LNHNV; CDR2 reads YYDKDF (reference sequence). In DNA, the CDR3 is TGTGCCACCAGCAGAGATCGGGGAGCTGCCTACGAGCAGTACTTC. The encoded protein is CATSRDRGAAYEQYF.

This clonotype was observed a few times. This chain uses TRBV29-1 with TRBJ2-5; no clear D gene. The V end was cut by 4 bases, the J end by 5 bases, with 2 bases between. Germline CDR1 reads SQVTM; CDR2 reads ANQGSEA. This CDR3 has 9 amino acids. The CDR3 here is CSVGETQYF. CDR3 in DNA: TGCAGCGTTGGGGAGACCCAGTACTTC.

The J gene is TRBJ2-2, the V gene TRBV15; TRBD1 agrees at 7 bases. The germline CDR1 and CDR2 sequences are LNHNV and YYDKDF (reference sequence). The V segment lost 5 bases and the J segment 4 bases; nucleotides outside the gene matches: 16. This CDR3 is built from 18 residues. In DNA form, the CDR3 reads TGTGCCACCAGCCCCCCTCCGAGAGGGGGCAAGGGCACCGGGGAGCTGTTTTTT. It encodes CATSPPPRGGKGTGELFF.

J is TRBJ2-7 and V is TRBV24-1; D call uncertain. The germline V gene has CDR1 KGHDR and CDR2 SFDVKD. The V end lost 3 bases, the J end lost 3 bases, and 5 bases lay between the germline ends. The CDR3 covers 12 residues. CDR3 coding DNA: TGTGCCACCAGTGATCTAAACTACGAGCAGTACTTC. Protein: CATSDLNYEQYF.

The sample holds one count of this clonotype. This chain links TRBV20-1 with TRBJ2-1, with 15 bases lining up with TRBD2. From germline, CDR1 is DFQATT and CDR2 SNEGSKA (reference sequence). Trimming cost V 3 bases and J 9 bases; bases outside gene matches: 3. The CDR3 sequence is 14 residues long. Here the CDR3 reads CSARPGLAGGEQFF. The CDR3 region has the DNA TGCAGTGCTAGGCCGGGACTAGCGGGAGGTGAGCAGTTCTTC.

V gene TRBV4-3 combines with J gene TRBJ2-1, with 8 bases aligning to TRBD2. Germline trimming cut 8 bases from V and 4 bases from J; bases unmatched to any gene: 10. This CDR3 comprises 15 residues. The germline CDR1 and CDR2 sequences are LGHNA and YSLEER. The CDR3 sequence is CASAIGLAGYNEQFF. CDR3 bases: TGCGCCAGCGCAATCGGCTTAGCGGGGTACAATGAGCAGTTCTTC.

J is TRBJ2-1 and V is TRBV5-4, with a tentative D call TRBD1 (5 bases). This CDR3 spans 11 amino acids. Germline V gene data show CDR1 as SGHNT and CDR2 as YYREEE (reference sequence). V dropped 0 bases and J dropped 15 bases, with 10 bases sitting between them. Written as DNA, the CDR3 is TGTGCCAGCAGCTTGGGACAGCAGCGGTTCTTC. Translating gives CASSLGQQRFF.

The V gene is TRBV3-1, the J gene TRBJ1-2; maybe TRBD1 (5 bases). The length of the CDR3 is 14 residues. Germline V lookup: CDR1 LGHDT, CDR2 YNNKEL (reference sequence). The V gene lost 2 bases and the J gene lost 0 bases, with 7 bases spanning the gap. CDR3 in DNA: TGTGCCAGCAGCCAACGGGGCTCTAACTATGGCTACACCTTC. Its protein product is CASSQRGSNYGYTF.

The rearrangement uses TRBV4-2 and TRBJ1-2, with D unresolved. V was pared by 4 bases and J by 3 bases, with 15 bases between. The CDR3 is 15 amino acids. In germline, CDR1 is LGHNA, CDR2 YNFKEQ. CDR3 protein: CASSPTPAQDYGYTF. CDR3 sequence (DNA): TGTGCCAGCAGCCCCACACCCGCTCAGGACTATGGCTACACCTTC.

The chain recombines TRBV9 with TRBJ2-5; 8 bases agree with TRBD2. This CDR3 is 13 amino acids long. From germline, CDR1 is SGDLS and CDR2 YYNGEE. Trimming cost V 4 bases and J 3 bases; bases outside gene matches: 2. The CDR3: CASSPAGEETQYF. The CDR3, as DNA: TGTGCCAGCAGCCCAGCGGGAGAAGAGACCCAGTACTTC. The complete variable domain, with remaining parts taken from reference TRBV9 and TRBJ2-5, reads DSGVTQTPKHLITATGQRVTLRCSPRSGDLSVYWYQQSLDQGLQFLIQYYNGEERAKGNILERFSAQQFPDLHSELNLSSLELGDSALYFCASSPAGEETQYFGPGTRLLVL.

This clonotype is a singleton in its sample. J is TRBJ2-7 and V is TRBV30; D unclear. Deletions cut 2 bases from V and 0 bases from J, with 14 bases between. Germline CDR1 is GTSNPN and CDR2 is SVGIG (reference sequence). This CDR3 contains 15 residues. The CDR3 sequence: CAWSPPGIPSYEQYF. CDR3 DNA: TGTGCCTGGAGTCCGCCGGGCATACCCTCCTACGAGCAGTACTTC.

CDR3 sequence: CASSLDRANTEAFF. The CDR3 DNA is TGTGCCAGCAGCTTGGACAGGGCGAACACTGAAGCTTTCTTT. The J gene is TRBJ1-1, the V gene TRBV5-4, with D perhaps matching TRBD1 (6 bases). The germline V gene encodes CDR1 SGHNT and CDR2 YYREEE (reference sequence). The CDR3 runs to 14 residues. V was trimmed by 0 bases and J by 1 base, leaving 7 bases between them.

Written as DNA, the CDR3 is TGCAGCGTTGTGTGGGGAGAAACTGAAGCTTTCTTT. This sequence encodes CSVVWGETEAFF. The genes are TRBV29-1 and TRBJ1-1; D not certain. The CDR3 is made up of 12 amino acids. The V gene's germline CDR1 is SQVTM and CDR2 ANQGSEA. The V end was cut by 4 bases, the J end by 5 bases, with 11 bases between.

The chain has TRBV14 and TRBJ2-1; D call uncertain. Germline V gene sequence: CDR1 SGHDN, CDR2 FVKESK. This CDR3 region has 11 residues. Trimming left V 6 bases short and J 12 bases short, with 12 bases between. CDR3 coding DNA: TGTGCCAGCAGTCCTGACTGGCGGCAGTTCTTC. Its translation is CASSPDWRQFF. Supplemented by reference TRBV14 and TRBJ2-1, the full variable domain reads EAGVTQFPSHSVIEKGQTVTLRCDPISGHDNLYWYRRVMGKEIKFLLHFVKESKQDESGMPNNRFLAERTGGTYSTLKVQPAELEDSGVYFCASSPDWRQFFGPGTRLTVL.

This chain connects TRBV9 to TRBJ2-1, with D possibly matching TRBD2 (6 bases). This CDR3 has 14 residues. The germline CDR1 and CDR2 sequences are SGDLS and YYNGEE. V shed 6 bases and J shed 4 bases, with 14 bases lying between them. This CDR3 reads CASTTGVAYNEQFF. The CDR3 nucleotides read TGTGCCAGCACCACGGGGGTAGCGTACAATGAGCAGTTCTTC.

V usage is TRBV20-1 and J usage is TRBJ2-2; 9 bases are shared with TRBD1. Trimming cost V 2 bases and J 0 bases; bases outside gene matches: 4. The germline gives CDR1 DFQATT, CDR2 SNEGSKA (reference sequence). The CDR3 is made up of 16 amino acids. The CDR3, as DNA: TGCAGTGCTAGACCGGACAGGGGAGCGAACACCGGGGAGCTGTTTTTT. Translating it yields CSARPDRGANTGELFF.

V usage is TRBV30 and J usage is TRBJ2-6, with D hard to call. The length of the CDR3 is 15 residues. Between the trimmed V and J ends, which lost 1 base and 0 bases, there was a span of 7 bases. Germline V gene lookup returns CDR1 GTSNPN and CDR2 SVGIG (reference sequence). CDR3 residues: CAWSDPSSGANVLTF. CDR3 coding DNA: TGTGCCTGGAGTGACCCGAGCTCTGGGGCCAACGTCCTGACTTTC.

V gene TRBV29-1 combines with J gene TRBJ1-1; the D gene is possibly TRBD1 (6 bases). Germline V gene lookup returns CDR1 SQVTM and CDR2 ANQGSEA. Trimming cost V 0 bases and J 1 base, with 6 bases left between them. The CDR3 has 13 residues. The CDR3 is CSVEEGGNTEAFF. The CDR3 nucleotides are TGCAGCGTTGAAGAAGGGGGGAACACTGAAGCTTTCTTT.

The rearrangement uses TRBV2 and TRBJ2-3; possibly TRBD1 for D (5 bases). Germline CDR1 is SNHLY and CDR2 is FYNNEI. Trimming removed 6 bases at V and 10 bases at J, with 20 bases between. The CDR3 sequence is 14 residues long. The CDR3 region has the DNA TGTGCCAGCAGCCTTAGACAGACGACAATCTCGCAGTATTTT. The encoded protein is CASSLRQTTISQYF.

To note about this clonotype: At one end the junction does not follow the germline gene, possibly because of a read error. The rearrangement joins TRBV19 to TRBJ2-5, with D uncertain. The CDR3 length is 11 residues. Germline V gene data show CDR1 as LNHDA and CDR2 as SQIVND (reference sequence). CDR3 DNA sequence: TGTGCCAGTAGTATAGGACCGAATCTGCACTTC. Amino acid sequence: CASSIGPNLHF. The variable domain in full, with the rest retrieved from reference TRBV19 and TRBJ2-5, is DGGITQSPKYLFRKEGQNVTLSCEQNLNHDAMYWYRQDPGQGLRLIYYSQIVNDFQKGDIAEGYSVSREKKESFPLTVTSAQKNPTAFYLCASSIGPNLHFGPGTRLLVL.

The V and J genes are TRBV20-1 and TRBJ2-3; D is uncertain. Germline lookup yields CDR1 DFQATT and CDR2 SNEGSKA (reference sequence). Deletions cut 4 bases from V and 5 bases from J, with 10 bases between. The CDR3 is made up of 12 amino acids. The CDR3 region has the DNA TGCAGTGCTAACGGTCTGGGAGATACGCAGTATTTT. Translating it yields CSANGLGDTQYF.

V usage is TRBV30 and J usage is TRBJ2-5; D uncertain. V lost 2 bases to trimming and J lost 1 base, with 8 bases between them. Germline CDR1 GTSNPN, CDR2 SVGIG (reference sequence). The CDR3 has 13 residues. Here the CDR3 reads CAWSILAQETQYF. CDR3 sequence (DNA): TGTGCCTGGAGTATATTGGCCCAAGAGACCCAGTACTTC.

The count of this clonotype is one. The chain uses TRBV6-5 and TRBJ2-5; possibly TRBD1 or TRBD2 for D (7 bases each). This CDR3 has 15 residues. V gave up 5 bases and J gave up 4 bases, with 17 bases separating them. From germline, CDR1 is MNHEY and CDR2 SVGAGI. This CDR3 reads CASSDNPGGGETQYF. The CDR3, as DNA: TGTGCCAGCAGTGACAATCCAGGGGGGGGAGAGACCCAGTACTTC.

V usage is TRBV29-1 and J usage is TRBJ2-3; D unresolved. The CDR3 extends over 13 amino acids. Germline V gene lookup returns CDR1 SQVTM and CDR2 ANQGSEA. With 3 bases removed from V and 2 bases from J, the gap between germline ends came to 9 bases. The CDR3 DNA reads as TGCAGCGTTGAGGTCCGCCTCACAGATACGCAGTATTTT. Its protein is CSVEVRLTDTQYF.

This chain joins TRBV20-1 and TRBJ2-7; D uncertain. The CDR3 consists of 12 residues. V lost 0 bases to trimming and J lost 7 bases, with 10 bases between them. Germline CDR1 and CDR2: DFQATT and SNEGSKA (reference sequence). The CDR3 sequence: CSARDSVSEQYF. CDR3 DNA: TGCAGTGCTAGAGATTCGGTGTCGGAGCAGTACTTC.

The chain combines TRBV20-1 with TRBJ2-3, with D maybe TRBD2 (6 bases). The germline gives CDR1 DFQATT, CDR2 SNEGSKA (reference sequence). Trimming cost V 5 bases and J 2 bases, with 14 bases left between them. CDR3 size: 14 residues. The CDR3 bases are TGCAGTGCTCCGCCCGGGGGATACACAGATACGCAGTATTTT. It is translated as CSAPPGGYTDTQYF.

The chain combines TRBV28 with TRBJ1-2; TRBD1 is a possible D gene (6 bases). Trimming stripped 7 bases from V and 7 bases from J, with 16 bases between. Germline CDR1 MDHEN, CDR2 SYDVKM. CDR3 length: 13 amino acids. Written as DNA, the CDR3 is TGTGCCAGCATAACTTGGACAGCCTCTGGCTACACCTTC. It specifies CASITWTASGYTF.

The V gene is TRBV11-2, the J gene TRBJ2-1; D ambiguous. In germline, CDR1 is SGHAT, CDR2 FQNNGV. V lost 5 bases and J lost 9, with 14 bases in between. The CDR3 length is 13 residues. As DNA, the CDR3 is TGTGCCAGCAGCCCACTCCGGACGACTGAGCAGTTCTTC. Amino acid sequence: CASSPLRTTEQFF.